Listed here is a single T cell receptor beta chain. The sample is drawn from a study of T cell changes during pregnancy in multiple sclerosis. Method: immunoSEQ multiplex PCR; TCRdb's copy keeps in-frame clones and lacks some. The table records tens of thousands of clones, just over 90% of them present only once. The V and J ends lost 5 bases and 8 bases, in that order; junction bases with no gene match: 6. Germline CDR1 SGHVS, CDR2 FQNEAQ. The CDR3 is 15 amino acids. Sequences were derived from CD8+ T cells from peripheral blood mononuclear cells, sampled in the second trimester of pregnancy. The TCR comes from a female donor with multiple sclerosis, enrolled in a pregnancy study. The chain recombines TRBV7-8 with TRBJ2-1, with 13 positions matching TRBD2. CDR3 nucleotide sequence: TGTGCCAGCAGCAGGACTAGCGGGAGCATGGATGAGCAGTTCTTC. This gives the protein CASSRTSGSMDEQFF.